This T cell receptor beta chain was sequenced for a study of lymphopenia after photon versus proton radiotherapy. Assay used: immunoSEQ multiplex PCR; TCRdb lists only in-frame clones, some missing. The profile shows about 35,000 clones, 80% to 95% of them singletons. As regards this clone: The antigen is not known.

Study observations and caveats: Survival link was tested only in deceased patients; proton benefit remains a possibility. Post-nadir TCR diversity decline inversely tracked overall survival among those who died. Oligoclonal CD8+ Temra expansion after nadir drove photon patients' diversity drop. Relative stability marked proton patients; photon patients lost diversity and naive cells.

This CDR3 has 14 amino acids. CDR1 and CDR2 from the germline V gene are MNHEY and SVGAGI. V shed 6 bases, J shed 6 bases, and the junction held 8 bases outside the gene matches. This chain uses TRBV6-5 with TRBJ2-3; 8 bases are shared with TRBD2. The TCR was taken from a man aged 55 to 69 with cholangiocarcinoma. Sequenced here: peripheral blood, sampled from a patient treated with photon-based radiotherapy. This chain's CDR3 is CASRDGLAGDTQYF. The CDR3 nucleotides read TGTGCCAGCAGAGATGGACTAGCAGGGGATACGCAGTATTTT.